This is a list of T cell receptor beta chains from one sample in a study of blood T cell repertoires in COVID-19. The data were produced by immunoSEQ multiplex PCR, yet TCRdb's version contains in-frame clones alone and is incomplete. The table has fewer than 200,000 clones, roughly 89% seen once. Input material: peripheral blood. The receptor source for this set is a woman between 45 and 60 years old with acute or convalescent COVID-19. The CDR3 runs from the conserved cysteine through the conserved F or W. Fields, in order: J gene, V gene, clone size, D gene, CDR3 protein, CDR3 DNA. The D gene is left open where the match is weak. Size values are once, few and many counts, or a class for expanded clones, and some rows have none.

>TRBJ1-3|TRBV18|NA|TRBD1
CASSPLTQGAGNTIYF
TGTGCCAGCTCACCTTTGACCCAGGGGGCTGGAAACACCATATATTTT
>TRBJ2-5|TRBV5-4|NA|TRBD1
CASSATPGTEETQYF
TGTGCCAGCAGCGCGACCCCCGGGACAGAAGAGACCCAGTACTTC
>TRBJ1-6|TRBV6-5|NA|NA
CASSYLRARSSPLHF
TGTGCCAGCAGTTACTTGAGAGCGAGGAGCTCACCCCTCCACTTT
>TRBJ2-6|TRBV13|NA|TRBD1
CASSIGQGRNSGANVLTF
TGTGCCAGCAGCATCGGACAGGGTCGAAATTCTGGGGCCAACGTCCTGACTTTC
>TRBJ2-3|TRBV5-1|once|TRBD2
CASSSLAGVTDTQYF
TGCGCCAGCAGCTCCCTAGCGGGGGTCACAGATACGCAGTATTTT
>TRBJ2-7|TRBV6-2/TRBV6-3|NA|NA
CASSHGREGGTYEQYF
TGTGCCAGCAGTCACGGGCGGGAAGGAGGAACCTACGAGCAGTACTTC
>TRBJ2-3|TRBV4-3|NA|TRBD1
CASSQGQGAPDTQYF
TGCGCCAGCAGCCAAGGACAGGGGGCACCAGATACGCAGTATTTT
>TRBJ1-2|TRBV29-1|NA|NA
CSVDLYRYGYTF
TGCAGCGTTGATTTATATCGGTATGGCTACACCTTC
>TRBJ1-1|TRBV5-4|NA|TRBD1
CASSLGTGRNTEAFF
TGTGCCAGCAGTCTAGGGACAGGGCGGAACACTGAAGCTTTCTTT
>TRBJ2-5|TRBV7-2|few|NA
CASSPGQIETQYF
TGTGCCAGCAGCCCTGGACAGATAGAGACCCAGTACTTC
>TRBJ1-2|TRBV28|NA|TRBD1
CASSSGTGVYGYTF
TGTGCCAGCAGTTCCGGGACAGGGGTTTATGGCTACACCTTC
>TRBJ2-3|TRBV20-1|many|NA
CSASIGTDTQYF
TGCAGTGCTAGTATCGGCACAGATACGCAGTATTTT
>TRBJ1-2|TRBV5-6|few|TRBD1
CASSRGTVGYTF
TGTGCCAGCAGCCGGGGGACAGTGGGCTACACCTTC
>TRBJ2-7|TRBV30|many|NA
CAWSARGAGVYEQYF
TGTGCCTGGAGTGCCCGCGGAGCAGGGGTGTACGAGCAGTACTTC
>TRBJ2-3|TRBV24-1|NA|NA
CATSDLQLDTQYF
TGTGCCACCAGTGATTTGCAGTTAGATACGCAGTATTTT
>TRBJ1-2|TRBV3-1/TRBV3-2|NA|NA
CASSQEGGSWFGYTF
TGTGCCAGCAGCCAAGAGGGGGGATCGTGGTTTGGCTACACCTTC
>TRBJ2-3|TRBV7-7|NA|TRBD2
CASSRGGASTDTQYF
TGTGCCAGCAGCCGGGGGGGGGCCTCCACAGATACGCAGTATTTT
>TRBJ1-1|TRBV24-1|NA|NA
CATRGGNTEAFF
TGTGCCACCAGGGGAGGGAACACTGAAGCTTTCTTT
>TRBJ2-7|TRBV19|NA|TRBD1
CATQRDRGHSEQYF
TGTGCCACCCAAAGGGACAGGGGGCATAGCGAGCAGTACTTC
>TRBJ1-4|TRBV11-2|NA|NA
CASSLEAGWEKLFF
TGTGCCAGCAGCTTAGAGGCAGGGTGGGAAAAACTGTTTTTT
>TRBJ2-3|TRBV20-1|NA|NA
CSASRDSLGTDTQYF
TGCAGTGCTAGTCGAGACAGCCTTGGAACAGATACGCAGTATTTT
>TRBJ2-5|TRBV9|NA|TRBD2
CASSVATSGGAQETQYF
TGTGCCAGCAGCGTAGCTACGAGCGGGGGGGCCCAAGAGACCCAGTACTTC
>TRBJ1-5|TRBV4-1|NA|NA
CASSQDPGRDQPQHF
TGCGCCAGCAGCCAAGACCCCGGCAGGGATCAGCCCCAGCATTTT
>TRBJ2-5|TRBV5-4|once|TRBD2
CASSARLAGVETQYF
TGTGCCAGCAGCGCTCGACTAGCGGGAGTCGAGACCCAGTACTTC